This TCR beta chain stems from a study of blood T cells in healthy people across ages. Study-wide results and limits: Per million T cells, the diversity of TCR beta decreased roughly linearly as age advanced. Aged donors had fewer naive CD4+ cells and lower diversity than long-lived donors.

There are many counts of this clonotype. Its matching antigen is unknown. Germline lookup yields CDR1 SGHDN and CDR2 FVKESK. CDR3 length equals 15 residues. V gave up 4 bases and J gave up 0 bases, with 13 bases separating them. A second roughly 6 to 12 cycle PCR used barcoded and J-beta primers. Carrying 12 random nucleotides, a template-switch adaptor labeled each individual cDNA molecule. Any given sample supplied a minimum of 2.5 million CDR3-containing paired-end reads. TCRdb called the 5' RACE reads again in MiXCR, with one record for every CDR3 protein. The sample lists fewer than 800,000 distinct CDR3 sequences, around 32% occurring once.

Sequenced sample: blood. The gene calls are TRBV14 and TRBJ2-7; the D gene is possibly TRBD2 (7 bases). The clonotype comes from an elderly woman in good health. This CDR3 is CASSPRGAFSYEQYF. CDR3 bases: TGTGCCAGCAGCCCCCGGGGGGCCTTCTCCTACGAGCAGTACTTC.